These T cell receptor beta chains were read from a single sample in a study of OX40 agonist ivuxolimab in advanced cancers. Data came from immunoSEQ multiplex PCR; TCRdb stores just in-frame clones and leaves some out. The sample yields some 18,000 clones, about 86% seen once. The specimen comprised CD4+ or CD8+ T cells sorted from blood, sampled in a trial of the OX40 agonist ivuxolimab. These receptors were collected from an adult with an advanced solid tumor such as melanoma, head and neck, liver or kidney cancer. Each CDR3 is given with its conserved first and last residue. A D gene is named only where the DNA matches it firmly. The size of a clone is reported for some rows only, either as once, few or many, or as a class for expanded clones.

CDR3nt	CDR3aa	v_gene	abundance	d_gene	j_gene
TGCGCCAGCAGTACGGACATTTACAATGAGCAGTTCTTC	CASSTDIYNEQFF	TRBV10-1	once	-	TRBJ2-1
TGTGCCAGCAGCTCGCCAATCTACGAGCAGTACTTC	CASSSPIYEQYF	TRBV7-2	few	-	TRBJ2-7
TGTGCCAGCAGTAGTTGGACTAGCGGGAACACCGGGGAGCTGTTTTTT	CASSSWTSGNTGELFF	TRBV9	-	TRBD2	TRBJ2-2
TGTGCCAGCAGTGAAATGGGACAGGGGCTGGCTGAAGCTTTCTTT	CASSEMGQGLAEAFF	TRBV2	few	TRBD1	TRBJ1-1
TGTGCCAGCAGCCAAGATCCAGGGACTAGCGTCGACAATGAGCAGTTCTTC	CASSQDPGTSVDNEQFF	TRBV4-2	-	TRBD2	TRBJ2-1
TGTGCCAGCAGCCCGGGAAGGGACATTGCAACTAATGAAAAACTGTTTTTT	CASSPGRDIATNEKLFF	TRBV7-2	-	-	TRBJ1-4
TGTGCCAGCAGCCCGCGGGGCCAGGGTTCCTACGAGCAGTACTTC	CASSPRGQGSYEQYF	TRBV13	-	-	TRBJ2-7
TGTGCCAGTAAAGTGAACACTGAAGCTTTCTTT	CASKVNTEAFF	TRBV19	medium-sized	-	TRBJ1-1
TGTGCCAGCAGCCTGAGGACAGGGACCCTACATACGCAGTATTTT	CASSLRTGTLHTQYF	TRBV14	-	TRBD1	TRBJ2-3
TGTGCCAGCAGTTTAATGGGTTACCTTGGCTCTGGGGCCAACGTCCTGACTTTC	CASSLMGYLGSGANVLTF	TRBV27	-	-	TRBJ2-6
TGTGCCAGCAGCCGCGGAGCCTTCACCGGGGAGCTGTTTTTT	CASSRGAFTGELFF	TRBV13	-	-	TRBJ2-2
TGTGCCAGCAGCCCGGACAGCTCCTACGAGCAGTACTTC	CASSPDSSYEQYF	TRBV14	-	-	TRBJ2-7
TGCGCCAGCAGCCAAGATCGGTCTAGCTACAATGAGCAGTTCTTC	CASSQDRSSYNEQFF	TRBV4-1	once	-	TRBJ2-1
TGTGCCAGCAGCTTGGCCGGGGTAGCGGGAAACAATGAGCAGTTCTTC	CASSLAGVAGNNEQFF	TRBV5-5	-	TRBD2	TRBJ2-1
TGTGCCATCAACCAGGGGACGGACACCGGGGAGCTGTTTTTT	CAINQGTDTGELFF	TRBV10-3	-	-	TRBJ2-2